A single sample gave rise to the 21 T cell receptor beta chains below, sequenced in a study of tumor and adjacent non-tumor tissue in lung cancer (dated by TCRdb to about 2018). Bulk unsorted tissue served as the source for RNA extraction, and RNA quality was assessed using a NanoDrop ND-1000 and an Agilent 2100. For the normal lung samples, distant non-tumor tissue was collected more than 3 cm away from the tumor edge. The library came from multiplex PCR. Sequencer: Illumina HiSeq 2500. TCRbeta libraries were built by three rounds of nested PCR using primers (Table S4), following protocols modified from ARM-PCR. TCRdb took the public reads, trimmed them with fastp at Q25, ran MiXCR for clone calling and kept in-frame beta chains. Merged by CDR3 protein, the rows form single entries marked with the most common genes and DNA. The sample includes 90,000 to 100,000 distinct CDR3 sequences, with approximately 80% observed a single time. In total, the top ten clones hold around 30% of the sample.

Sequencing used distant non-tumor lung tissue. Receptors were obtained from a man aged 55 to 70 with small cell lung cancer.

In regard to this clonotype: A read error may produce the germline difference seen at one junction end. The J gene is TRBJ2-1, the V gene TRBV7-3; D gene unclear. Germline V gives CDR1 SGHTA, CDR2 FQGTGA. There are 15 residues in the CDR3. The CDR3 DNA reads as TGTGCCATCAGCTTAGCCCGGGCTAGAGGCAATGAGCAGTTCTTC. Amino acid sequence: CAISLARARGNEQFF.

In this sample, this clonotype turned up once. The V and J genes are TRBV6-5 and TRBJ2-2, with a possible D match to TRBD1 (5 bases). The V gene's germline CDR1 is MNHEY and CDR2 SVGAGI. The CDR3 consists of 15 residues. V lost 10 bases and J 0 bases, leaving 15 bases between the germline ends. This chain's CDR3 is CAIRTGMSNTGELFF. CDR3 DNA: TGTGCCATCAGAACAGGAATGTCGAACACCGGGGAGCTGTTTTTT.

Note on this clonotype: The final CDR3 position lacks the conserved phenylalanine or tryptophan, pointing to a likely read error. The chain recombines TRBV11-2 with TRBJ2-5, with unresolved D. CDR1 is SGHAT and CDR2 is FQNNGV in the germline V gene. The CDR3 spans 11 residues. Written as DNA, the CDR3 is TGTGCCAGCAACTTAGAAGAGACCCAGTACTTA. Protein: CASNLEETQYL.

This clonotype was seen a few times. A clone one base away is much larger, so this may be a read error. The chain links TRBV21-1 to TRBJ2-3. TRBV21-1 is classified as a pseudogene. The CDR3 runs to 12 residues. In nucleotides, the CDR3 is TGTGCCAGCAGCAAACTGGAAGATACGCAGTATTTT. Its translation is CASSKLEDTQYF.

In regard to this clonotype: A clone one base away is much larger, so this may be a read error. The chain links TRBV20-1 to TRBJ1-1; D call uncertain. Trimming cost V 8 bases and J 2 bases, with 15 bases left between them. This CDR3 contains 13 residues. Germline loops: CDR1 DFQATT, CDR2 SNEGSKA (reference sequence). CDR3 loop: CSPGLRVNTEAFF. In nucleotides, the CDR3 is TGCAGTCCCGGGCTGCGGGTTAACACTGAAGCTTTCTTT.

This clonotype was seen a single time. One base away lies a much larger clone, so this may be a sequencing read error. This likely comes from a read error, as the CDR3 has no conserved phenylalanine or tryptophan at its end. The J gene is TRBJ2-3, the V gene TRBV5-8; D gene ambiguous. Trimming cost V 4 bases and J 7 bases, with 4 bases left between them. The CDR3 runs 10 residues. CDR1 is SGHTS and CDR2 is YDEGEE in the germline V gene. This chain's CDR3 is CASSVHTQYL. CDR3 nucleotides: TGTGCCAGCAGCGTCCATACGCAGTATCTT.

Remarks on this clonotype: The missing conserved phenylalanine or tryptophan at the end of this CDR3 makes a read error likely. The chain is built from TRBV28 and TRBJ1-6; 7 nucleotides agree with TRBD1. The CDR3 is 14 residues long. Per germline, CDR1 MDHEN and CDR2 SYDVKM. The trim removed 7 bases at V and 8 bases at J, leaving 8 bases unmatched. CDR3 coding DNA: TGTGCCAGCAATCGAACAGGGGTAGATTCACCCCTCCACATT. Protein sequence: CASNRTGVDSPLHI.

This clonotype was found once. A read error is possible here, since a much larger clone lies one base away. V usage is TRBV20-1 and J usage is TRBJ2-3; 12 bases line up with TRBD2. This CDR3 has 19 residues. Germline V gene lookup returns CDR1 DFQATT and CDR2 SNEGSKA (reference sequence). The CDR3 loop reads CSVVGWTSGTGRGTDTRYF. As DNA, the CDR3 is TGCAGTGTAGTGGGTTGGACTAGCGGGACCGGTCGGGGGACAGATACGCGGTATTTT.

With regard to this clonotype: Germline and junction disagree at one end, which may indicate a read error. The chain uses TRBV11-2 and TRBJ2-7; TRBD2 matches 7 bases. Per germline, CDR1 SGHAT and CDR2 FQNNGV. The CDR3 extends over 15 amino acids. The CDR3 region is CASNLDSSGIYELCF. For the CDR3, the DNA is TGTGCCAGCAACTTAGATTCGAGCGGGATTTACGAGCTGTGTTTC.

The chain couples TRBV20-1 to TRBJ1-1; D is ambiguous. The length of the CDR3 is 14 residues. Trimming cost V 1 base and J 1 base, with 10 bases left between them. Germline values: CDR1 DFQATT, CDR2 SNEGSKA (reference sequence). The CDR3 sequence is CSARAGRPNTEAFF. CDR3 nucleotide sequence: TGCAGTGCTAGAGCGGGAAGACCGAACACTGAAGCTTTCTTT.

On this clonotype itself: This sequence may be a read error, since a much larger clone differs from it by one base. The chain has TRBV20-1 and TRBJ2-5; possibly TRBD1 or TRBD2 for D (5 bases each). V dropped 3 bases and J dropped 4 bases, with 12 bases sitting between them. Germline V gene data show CDR1 as DFQATT and CDR2 as SNEGSKA (reference sequence). The CDR3 consists of 13 residues. The CDR3 here is CSASIEGRETQYF. CDR3 in DNA: TGCAGTGCTAGTATAGAGGGGAGAGAGACCCAGTACTTC.

This clonotype was counted only a few times. This is likely a read error, given that the CDR3 carries no conserved phenylalanine or tryptophan at its end. The chain carries TRBV29-1 and TRBJ2-3, with D possibly matching TRBD1 (6 bases). CDR1 is SQVTM and CDR2 is ANQGSEA in the germline V gene. This CDR3 is built from 16 residues. In nucleotides, the CDR3 is TGTAGCGTTGAAGATCGGTACAGGGTTCTTTTTGATACGCAGTATTTG. This codes for CSVEDRYRVLFDTQYL.

This chain uses TRBV20-1 with TRBJ2-5; 9 bases are shared with TRBD1. The CDR3 consists of 17 residues. The V segment lost 4 bases and the J segment 5 bases; nucleotides outside the gene matches: 17. Germline V lookup: CDR1 DFQATT, CDR2 SNEGSKA (reference sequence). The CDR3 is CSAIPGQGGFETETQYF. CDR3 coding DNA: TGCAGTGCTATCCCGGGACAGGGTGGTTTCGAGACTGAGACCCAGTACTTC.

This chain connects TRBV10-3 to TRBJ2-5; D is possibly TRBD1 (7 bases). The V end was cut by 7 bases, the J end by 4 bases, with 19 bases between. The CDR3 extends over 15 amino acids. Germline V lookup: CDR1 ENHRY, CDR2 SYGVKD. The CDR3 spells CAITEGTEGGETQYF. The DNA for the CDR3 is TGTGCCATCACTGAAGGGACAGAGGGAGGAGAGACCCAGTACTTC.

For this clonotype: The junction does not match germline at one end; this may be a read error. V is TRBV28 and J is TRBJ2-7; D is ambiguous. There are 13 residues in the CDR3. From germline, CDR1 is MDHEN and CDR2 SYDVKM. Written as DNA, the CDR3 is TGTGCCAGTAGTTTAAATCAAGCCTACAAGCAGTATTTC. Translating gives CASSLNQAYKQYF.

As concerns this clonotype: The germline gene is not matched at one end of the junction; a read error may be the cause. The chain is built from TRBV11-2 and TRBJ2-2; 10 nucleotides match TRBD2. Germline CDR1 SGHAT, CDR2 FQNNGV. CDR3 length: 18 residues. The CDR3 region is CASRLFPSGRARTGELFF. The CDR3 bases are TGTGCCAGCAGATTATTCCCCAGCGGGAGGGCCCGAACCGGGGAGTTGTTTTTT.

On this clonotype itself: A much more abundant neighbour one base away suggests this may be a read error. This CDR3 reads CATSGPLAKGDEQFF. The CDR3 region has the DNA TGTGCCACCAGTGGTCCTTTAGCGAAAGGGGATGAGCAGTTCTTC. The gene calls are TRBV24-1 and TRBJ2-1; D possibly uses TRBD1 or TRBD2 (5 bases each). The germline V gene has CDR1 KGHDR and CDR2 SFDVKD. The CDR3 runs to 15 residues. Trimming stripped 5 bases from V and 8 bases from J, with 18 bases between.

With respect to this clonotype: With a much larger clone just one base away, this may be a read error. This chain joins TRBV28 and TRBJ2-7; 13 nucleotides line up with TRBD2. This CDR3 has 15 amino acids. Germline lookup yields CDR1 MDHEN and CDR2 SYDVKM. The CDR3 reads CGSSSGLAGYYEQYF. DNA of the CDR3: TGTGGCAGCAGTTCGGGACTAGCGGGATACTACGAGCAGTACTTC.

The rearrangement uses TRBV12-3 or TRBV12-4 and TRBJ2-2; D not resolved. The CDR3 sequence is 17 residues long. The V and J ends lost 6 bases and 7 bases respectively, with 24 bases between them. CDR3 nucleotides: TGTGCCAGCAGCCCTCAGCGAGCTGGGGTACACATCGGGGAGCTGTTTTTT. Residues: CASSPQRAGVHIGELFF.

Comment on this clonotype: The missing conserved phenylalanine or tryptophan at the end of this CDR3 makes a read error likely. The chain employs TRBV7-3 and TRBJ2-2; 14 bases are a match to TRBD2. With 4 bases clipped from V and 8 bases from J, the junction kept 9 bases outside the gene matches. This CDR3 region has 17 residues. Germline V lookup: CDR1 SGHTA, CDR2 FQGTGA. CDR3 loop: CASSSGTSGSRSGELFI. The CDR3 DNA follows: TGTGCCAGCAGCTCCGGGACTAGCGGGAGTAGGTCAGGGGAGCTGTTTATT.

Notes on this clonotype: One end of the junction fails to match germline, which may point to a read error. V usage is TRBV11-2 and J usage is TRBJ2-5, with D maybe TRBD2 (6 bases). The CDR3 has 13 residues. The V gene's germline CDR1 is SGHAT and CDR2 FQNNGV. In nucleotides, the CDR3 is TGTGCCAGTAGCTTAGGAGGGAAAGAGACGCAGTACTTC. Its translation: CASSLGGKETQYF.